This entry concerns a single TCR beta chain. The junction departs from germline at one end; a sequencing error may be responsible. This entry comes from a study of T cells in Graves' hyperthyroidism and ophthalmopathy. The CDR3 regions of TCR beta were amplified from RNA transcripts. Carried out on the TCR CDR3, a first-round RT-PCR used the HTBI primer set. In TCRdb, the multiplex PCR reads were re-called with MiXCR into one record per CDR3 protein. The sample lists about 560,000 distinct CDR3 sequences, 15% to 20% occurring once. Germline assignment: CDR1 LNHDA and CDR2 SQIVND (reference sequence). The CDR3 is 16 residues long.

Specimen: blood. The origin of this receptor is a woman younger than 30 with Graves' hyperthyroidism. The chain uses TRBV19 and TRBJ2-6; D might be TRBD1 or TRBD2, each matching 5 bases. The CDR3 loop reads CASSRAGSTGANVLTF. The CDR3 DNA follows: TGTGCCAGTAGTAGAGCAGGGAGCACTGGGGCCAACGTCCTGACCTTC.